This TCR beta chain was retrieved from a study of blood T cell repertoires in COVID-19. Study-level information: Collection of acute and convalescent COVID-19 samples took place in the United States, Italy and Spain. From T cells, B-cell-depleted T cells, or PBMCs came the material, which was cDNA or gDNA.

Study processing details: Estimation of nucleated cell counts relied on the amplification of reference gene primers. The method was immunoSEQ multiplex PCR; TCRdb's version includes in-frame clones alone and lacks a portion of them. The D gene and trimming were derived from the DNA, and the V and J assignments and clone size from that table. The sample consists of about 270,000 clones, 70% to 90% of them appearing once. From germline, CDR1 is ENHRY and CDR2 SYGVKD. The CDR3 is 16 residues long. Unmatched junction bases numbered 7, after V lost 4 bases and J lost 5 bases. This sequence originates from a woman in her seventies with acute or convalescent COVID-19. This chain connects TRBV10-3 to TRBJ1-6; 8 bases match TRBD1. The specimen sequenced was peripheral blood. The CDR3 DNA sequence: TGTGCCATCAGTGCCCACCTGGGACAGGATAATTCACCCCTCCACTTT. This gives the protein CAISAHLGQDNSPLHF.